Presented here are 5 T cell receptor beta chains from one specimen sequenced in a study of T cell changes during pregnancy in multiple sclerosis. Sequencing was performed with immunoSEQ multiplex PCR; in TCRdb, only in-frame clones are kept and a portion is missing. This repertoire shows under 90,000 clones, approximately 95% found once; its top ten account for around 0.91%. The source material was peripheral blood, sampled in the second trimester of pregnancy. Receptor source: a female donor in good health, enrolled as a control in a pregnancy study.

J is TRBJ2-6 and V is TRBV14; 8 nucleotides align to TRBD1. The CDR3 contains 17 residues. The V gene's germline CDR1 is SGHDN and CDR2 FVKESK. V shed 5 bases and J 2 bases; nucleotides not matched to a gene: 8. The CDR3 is CASSSRTGKTGANVLTF. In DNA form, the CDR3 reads TGTGCCAGCAGCTCAAGGACAGGGAAGACTGGGGCCAACGTCCTGACTTTC.

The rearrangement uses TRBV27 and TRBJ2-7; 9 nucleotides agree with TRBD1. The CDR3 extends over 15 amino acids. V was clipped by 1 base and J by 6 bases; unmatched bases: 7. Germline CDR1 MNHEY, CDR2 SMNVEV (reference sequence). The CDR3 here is CASSLYSTGGIEQYF. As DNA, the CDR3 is TGTGCCAGCAGTTTATACTCAACAGGGGGCATCGAGCAGTACTTC.

DNA for the CDR3: TGTGCCAGCAGCCTAGGGACAGGGTTGAGAAATGAAAAACTGTTTTTT. Its translation is CASSLGTGLRNEKLFF. V gene TRBV5-6 combines with J gene TRBJ1-4; 9 positions agree with TRBD1. The CDR3 runs to 16 residues. V dropped 4 bases and J dropped 5; count of bases not matched to a gene: 9. Germline CDR1 and CDR2: SGHDT and YYEEEE.

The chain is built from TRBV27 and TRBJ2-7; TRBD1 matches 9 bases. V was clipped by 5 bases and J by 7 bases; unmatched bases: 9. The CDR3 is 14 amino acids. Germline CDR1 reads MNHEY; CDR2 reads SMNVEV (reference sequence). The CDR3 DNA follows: TGTGCCAGCAGTCCCCTACGGGACAGGGAGGAGCAGTACTTC. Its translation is CASSPLRDREEQYF.

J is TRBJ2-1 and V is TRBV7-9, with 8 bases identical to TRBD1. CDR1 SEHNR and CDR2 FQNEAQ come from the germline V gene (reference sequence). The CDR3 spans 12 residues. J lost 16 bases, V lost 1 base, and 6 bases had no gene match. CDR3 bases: TGTGCCAGCAGCTTAGGGACAGGGACCCTCTTCTTC. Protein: CASSLGTGTLFF.